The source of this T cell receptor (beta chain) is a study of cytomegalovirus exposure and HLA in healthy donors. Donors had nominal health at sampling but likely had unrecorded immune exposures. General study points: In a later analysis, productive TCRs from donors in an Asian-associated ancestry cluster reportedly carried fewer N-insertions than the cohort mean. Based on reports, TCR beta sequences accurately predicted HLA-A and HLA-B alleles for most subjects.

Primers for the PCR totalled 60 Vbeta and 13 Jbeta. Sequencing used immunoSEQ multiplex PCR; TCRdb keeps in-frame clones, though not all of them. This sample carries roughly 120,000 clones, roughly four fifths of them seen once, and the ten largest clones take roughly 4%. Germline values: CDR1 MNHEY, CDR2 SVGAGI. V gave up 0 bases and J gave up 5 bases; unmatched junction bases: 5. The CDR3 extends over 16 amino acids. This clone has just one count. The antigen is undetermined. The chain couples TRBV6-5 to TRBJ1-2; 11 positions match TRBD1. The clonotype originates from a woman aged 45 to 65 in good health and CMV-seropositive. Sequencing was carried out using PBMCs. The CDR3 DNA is TGTGCCAGCAGTTACTCGAGGACAGGGGGCCGGTATGGCTACACCTTC. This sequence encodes CASSYSRTGGRYGYTF.